Here is one T cell receptor beta chain with its context. The source of the sample is a study of control samples from healthy donors and cancer patients. The protocol was immunoSEQ multiplex PCR, while the TCRdb copy is restricted to in-frame clones and leaves out a portion. The sample holds 95,000 to 150,000 clones, approximately 88% seen once. The CDR3 length is 17 residues. CDR1 and CDR2 (germline): DFQATT, SNEGSKA (reference sequence). Trimming at V came to 3 bases and at J to 2 bases, leaving 9 bases not matched to a gene. What was sequenced was blood. V gene TRBV20-1 combines with J gene TRBJ2-3; 12 nucleotides agree with TRBD2. This clonotype originated in a man aged 45-65 years in good health. Here the CDR3 reads CSASRASGGGNTDTQYF. The CDR3 DNA reads as TGCAGTGCTAGTAGGGCTAGCGGGGGGGGCAACACAGATACGCAGTATTTT.